The 11 T cell receptor beta chains below all came from one sample that was sequenced in a study of early T cells in non-severe SARS-CoV-2 infection. TCRdb re-derived calls from the 5' RACE reads in MiXCR, one entry per CDR3 protein. The data show 90,000 to 100,000 distinct CDR3 sequences, approximately 13% seen once. Sequences were obtained from whole blood. The receptors derive from an adult who was a healthcare worker with PCR-confirmed SARS-CoV-2 infection or an uninfected control (not recorded which).

The CDR3 coding sequence is TGTGCCAGCAGTTACCCACAGGGCAATCAGCCCCAGCATTTT. It yields the protein CASSYPQGNQPQHF. The rearrangement uses TRBV6-6 and TRBJ1-5, with D perhaps TRBD1 (5 bases). The ends were cut back, 2 bases at V and 2 bases at J, with 7 bases in the middle. Germline V gene sequence: CDR1 MNHNY, CDR2 SVGAGI (reference sequence). The CDR3 is made up of 14 amino acids.

The chain employs TRBV6-5 and TRBJ2-2, with 7 bases identical to TRBD2. Losses at the gene ends were 6 bases for V and 7 bases for J; bases not matched to a gene: 8. Germline lookup yields CDR1 MNHEY and CDR2 SVGAGI. The CDR3 runs 14 residues. CDR3 sequence reads: CASSSERGGGELFF. In DNA, the CDR3 is TGTGCCAGCAGCTCAGAGCGGGGCGGCGGGGAGCTGTTTTTT.

The sample holds a few counts of this clonotype. The CDR3 DNA follows: TGTGCCAGCAGCTACTTCGGCGGGGGGGCTGGTGAGACCCAGTACTTC. This gives the protein CASSYFGGGAGETQYF. This chain joins TRBV7-2 and TRBJ2-5, with TRBD2 matching over 9 bases. The V gene's germline CDR1 is SGHTA and CDR2 FQGNSA. After removal of 4 bases from V and 5 bases from J, the junction contained 11 bases not matched to a gene. The CDR3 is 16 amino acids.

The CDR3 DNA reads as TGTGCCAGCAGCCTTGGGGGGTCCGGGACTAGGGCGGGAGATACGCAGTATTTT. It is translated as CASSLGGSGTRAGDTQYF. This sequence joins TRBV5-4 and TRBJ2-3, with 8 bases aligning to TRBD2. Germline lookup yields CDR1 SGHNT and CDR2 YYREEE (reference sequence). The V and J ends lost 4 bases and 5 bases, in that order; junction bases with no gene match: 18. The CDR3 length is 18 residues.

This clonotype was seen ten or more times. The V call is TRBV28, the J call TRBJ2-7; D call uncertain. In germline, CDR1 is MDHEN, CDR2 SYDVKM. The length of the CDR3 is 10 residues. V was pared by 2 bases and J by 7 bases, with 3 bases between. Written as DNA, the CDR3 is TGTGCCAGCAGTTTACCTGAGCAGTACTTC. Protein product: CASSLPEQYF. Full variable domain (outside the CDR3, taken from reference TRBV28 and TRBJ2-7): DVKVTQSSRYLVKRTGEKVFLECVQDMDHENMFWYRQDPGLGLRLIYFSYDVKMKEKGDIPEGYSVSREKKERFSLILESASTNQTSMYLCASSLPEQYFGPGTRLTVT.

This clonotype was counted ten times or more. J is TRBJ2-7 and V is TRBV29-1; D remains unclear. The germline V gene has CDR1 SQVTM and CDR2 ANQGSEA. Trimming shortened V by 4 bases and J by 5 bases, and 9 bases separated the two germline ends. The CDR3 consists of 11 residues. The CDR3 is CSVAPGDEQYF. The CDR3 region has the DNA TGCAGCGTTGCCCCGGGCGACGAGCAGTACTTC.

This clonotype was counted many times. J is TRBJ2-7 and V is TRBV5-5, with D uncertain. Germline-derived CDR1 and CDR2 are SGHKS and YYEKEE (reference sequence). V was clipped by 1 base and J by 6 bases, with 11 bases between them. The CDR3 sequence is 13 residues long. The CDR3: CASSLSGSGEQYF. CDR3 nucleotide sequence: TGTGCCAGCAGCTTGTCCGGTTCTGGCGAGCAGTACTTC. The full variable domain, completed using reference TRBV5-5 and TRBJ2-7, is DAGVTQSPTHLIKTRGQQVTLRCSPISGHKSVSWYQQVLGQGPQFIFQYYEKEERGRGNFPDRFSARQFPNYSSELNVNALLLGDSALYLCASSLSGSGEQYFGPGTRLTVT.

There are many counts of this clonotype. The CDR3 DNA sequence: TGTGCCAGCAGCCAATGGGACACACGCACAGATACGCAGTATTTT. Protein product: CASSQWDTRTDTQYF. The rearrangement joins TRBV3-1 to TRBJ2-3; tentative D call: TRBD1 (6 bases). V lost 2 bases to trimming and J lost 1 base, with 10 bases between them. Germline-derived CDR1 and CDR2 are LGHDT and YNNKEL (reference sequence). This CDR3 comprises 15 residues.

This clonotype appeared a few times. CDR3: CASSDLNYGYTF. CDR3 nucleotides: TGTGCCAGCAGCGACCTAAACTATGGCTACACCTTC. The chain combines TRBV28 with TRBJ1-2; D gene unclear. The CDR3 spans 12 residues. CDR1 MDHEN and CDR2 SYDVKM come from the germline V gene. The V gene lost 6 bases and the J gene lost 2 bases, with 7 bases spanning the gap.

This clonotype was counted many times. The V call is TRBV2, the J call TRBJ2-5; TRBD1 matches at 7 bases. CDR3 length: 15 amino acids. Germline CDR1 reads SNHLY; CDR2 reads FYNNEI. With V trimmed by 9 bases and J by 3 bases, 13 bases remained unmatched. CDR3 sequence (DNA): TGTGCCAGTGCGCCCGGGACAGAGCTAAAAGAGACCCAGTACTTC. Translation: CASAPGTELKETQYF.

This clonotype has a count of ten or more. This chain links TRBV9 with TRBJ2-5, with TRBD2 matching over 7 bases. This CDR3 comprises 15 residues. J gave up 1 base and V 0 bases, and 3 bases lay outside the gene matches. The germline V gene encodes CDR1 SGDLS and CDR2 YYNGEE. The CDR3: CASSVVGGPQETQYF. The CDR3 DNA sequence: TGTGCCAGCAGCGTAGTGGGAGGGCCCCAAGAGACCCAGTACTTC.